What follows describes a single T cell receptor beta chain. Antigen specificity is unknown. Samples came from axillary lymph nodes draining the breast cancer. The record originates from a study of breast tumors, draining lymph nodes, adjacent tissues. This CDR3 has 13 residues. Trimming removed 3 bases at V and 1 base at J, with 7 bases between. CDR1 and CDR2 (germline): MNHEY, SMNVEV (reference sequence). Study results and limitations: Compared with lymph nodes, tumors were less diverse; compared with nontumor tissue, more. Data fit most tumor T cells coming from lymph node, expanding in tumor. Luminal-like breast cancer showed significantly greater tumor-nontumor repertoire similarity than basal-like breast cancer did. Data only fit, rather than demonstrated, lymph node origin of most tumor T cells.

TCRdb reprocessed the multiplex PCR reads via MiXCR and lists one record per CDR3 protein. Of 270,000 or so distinct CDR3 sequences in the sample, under 35% are singletons; the top ten hold about 1%. The chain combines TRBV27 with TRBJ2-7; D might be TRBD1 (5 bases). The clonotype originates from a female donor with breast cancer. Some clones in this sample may be carry-over from other donors' samples. Sequencing input: axillary lymph node tissue. The CDR3 region is CASSFKGSYEQYF. The DNA of the CDR3 is TGTGCCAGCAGTTTTAAGGGGTCCTACGAGCAGTACTTC.